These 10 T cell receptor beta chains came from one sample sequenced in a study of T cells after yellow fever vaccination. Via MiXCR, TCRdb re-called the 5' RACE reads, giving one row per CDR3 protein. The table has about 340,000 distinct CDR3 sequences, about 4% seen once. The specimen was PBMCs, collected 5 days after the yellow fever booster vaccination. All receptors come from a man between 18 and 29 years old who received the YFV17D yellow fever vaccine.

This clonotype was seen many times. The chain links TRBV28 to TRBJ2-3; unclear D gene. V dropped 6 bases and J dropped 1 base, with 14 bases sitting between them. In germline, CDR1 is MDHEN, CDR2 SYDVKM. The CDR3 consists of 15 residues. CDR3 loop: CASSNKDARTDTQYF. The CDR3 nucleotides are TGTGCCAGCAGCAATAAGGACGCCCGCACAGATACGCAGTATTTT.

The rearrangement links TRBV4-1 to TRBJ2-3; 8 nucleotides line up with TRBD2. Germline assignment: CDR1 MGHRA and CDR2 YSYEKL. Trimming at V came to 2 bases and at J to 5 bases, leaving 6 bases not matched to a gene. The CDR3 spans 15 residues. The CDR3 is CASSQTQRGLDTQYF. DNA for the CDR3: TGCGCCAGCAGCCAAACCCAGCGGGGGTTAGATACGCAGTATTTT.

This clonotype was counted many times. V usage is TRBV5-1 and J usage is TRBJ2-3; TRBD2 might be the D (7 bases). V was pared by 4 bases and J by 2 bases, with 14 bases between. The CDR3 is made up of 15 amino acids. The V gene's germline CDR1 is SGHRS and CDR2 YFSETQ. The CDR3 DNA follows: TGCGCCAGCAGCGCCTGGGGGGGCGTCACAGATACGCAGTATTTT. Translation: CASSAWGGVTDTQYF.

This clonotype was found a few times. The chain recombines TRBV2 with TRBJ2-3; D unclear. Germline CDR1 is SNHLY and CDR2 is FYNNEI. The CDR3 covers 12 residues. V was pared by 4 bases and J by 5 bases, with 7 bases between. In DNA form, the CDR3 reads TGTGCCAGCAGTGTAGAGAGAGATACGCAGTATTTT. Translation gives CASSVERDTQYF.

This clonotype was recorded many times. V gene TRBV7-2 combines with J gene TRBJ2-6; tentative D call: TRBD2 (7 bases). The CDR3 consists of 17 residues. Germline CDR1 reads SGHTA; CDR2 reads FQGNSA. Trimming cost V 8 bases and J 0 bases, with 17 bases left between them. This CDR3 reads CASRERRGLSGANVLTF. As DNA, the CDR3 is TGTGCCAGCCGAGAACGGCGGGGGCTCTCTGGGGCCAACGTCCTGACTTTC.

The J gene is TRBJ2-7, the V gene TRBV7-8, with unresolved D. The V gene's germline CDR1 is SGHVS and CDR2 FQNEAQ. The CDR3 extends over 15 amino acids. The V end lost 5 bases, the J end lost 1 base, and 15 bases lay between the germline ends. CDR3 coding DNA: TGTGCCAGCAGCCCCCCCCCGGGCCAGTCCTACGAGCAGTACGTC. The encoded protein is CASSPPPGQSYEQYV.

The CDR3 nucleotides read TGTGCCAGCAGTTTATCGGCTCCGCCGCGCGAGCAGTACTTC. This codes for CASSLSAPPREQYF. The chain couples TRBV12-3 or TRBV12-4 to TRBJ2-7, with D uncertain. CDR3 length equals 14 residues. V was shortened by 2 bases and J by 6 bases, with 14 bases between the two germline ends.

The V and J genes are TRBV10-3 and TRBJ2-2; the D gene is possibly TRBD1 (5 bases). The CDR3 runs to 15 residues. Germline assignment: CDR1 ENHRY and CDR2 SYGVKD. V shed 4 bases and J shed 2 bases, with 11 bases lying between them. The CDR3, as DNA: TGTGCCATCAGTGGGACACACCTAAACACCGGGGAGCTGTTTTTT. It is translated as CAISGTHLNTGELFF.

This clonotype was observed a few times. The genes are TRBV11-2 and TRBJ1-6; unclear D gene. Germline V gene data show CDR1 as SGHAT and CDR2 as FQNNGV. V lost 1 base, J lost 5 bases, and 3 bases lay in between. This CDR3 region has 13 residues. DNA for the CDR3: TGTGCCAGCAGCTTAGTAGATAATTCACCCCTCCACTTT. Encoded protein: CASSLVDNSPLHF.

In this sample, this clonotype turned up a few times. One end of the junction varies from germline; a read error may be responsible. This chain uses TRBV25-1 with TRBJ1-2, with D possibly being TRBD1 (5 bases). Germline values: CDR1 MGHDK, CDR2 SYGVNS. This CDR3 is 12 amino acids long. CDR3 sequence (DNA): TGTGCCAGCAGTAACCACCAGGGCCCCATTTCCTTC. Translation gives CASSNHQGPISF.